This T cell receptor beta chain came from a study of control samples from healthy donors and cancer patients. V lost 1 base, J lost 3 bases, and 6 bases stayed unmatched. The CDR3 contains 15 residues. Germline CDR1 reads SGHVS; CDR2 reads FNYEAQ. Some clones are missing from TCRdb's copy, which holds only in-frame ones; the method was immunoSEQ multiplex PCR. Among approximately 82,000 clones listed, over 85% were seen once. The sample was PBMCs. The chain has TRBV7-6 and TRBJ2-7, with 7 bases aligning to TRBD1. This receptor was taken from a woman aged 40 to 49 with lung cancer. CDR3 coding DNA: TGTGCCAGCAGCTTAGAGGGTGGGACAGACTACGAGCAGTACTTC. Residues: CASSLEGGTDYEQYF.